The clone carrying this T cell receptor beta chain turned up a few times. Its cognate antigen is unknown. Germline CDR1 SGHVS, CDR2 FNYEAQ. Trimming removed 5 bases from V and 8 bases from J, with 15 bases in between. The CDR3 contains 13 residues. The record originates from a study of T cell repertoires in cytomegalovirus infection. Study as a whole: Public TCR beta signatures provided an indication of both CMV infection and a matching HLA type. Study findings and constraints: The ex vivo response was dominated by HLA-C-restricted CMV-specific TCR beta clonotypes. Cumulative frequency of public TCR beta families picked out carriers of CMV plus the relevant HLA.

MiXCR, run by TCRdb on the reads, gives a single entry per CDR3 protein. The sample carries around 630,000 distinct CDR3 sequences, approximately 24% recorded once. The chain combines TRBV7-6 with TRBJ1-1, with D hard to call. The receptor was derived from a human donor in good health (CMV status not recorded). Some clones in this sample may be carry-over from other donors' samples. The sample comprised CD8+ T cells from PBMCs. CDR3 sequence reads: CASSPAESDEAFF. The CDR3 DNA reads as TGTGCCAGCAGCCCCGCCGAGTCAGACGAAGCTTTCTTT. Variable domain in full (rest from reference TRBV7-6 and TRBJ1-1): GAGVSQSPRYKVTKRGQDVALRCDPISGHVSLYWYRQALGQGPEFLTYFNYEAQQDKSGLPNDRFSAERPEGSISTLTIQRTEQRDSAMYRCASSPAESDEAFFGQGTRLTVV.